The source of this T cell receptor (beta chain) is a study of cytomegalovirus exposure and HLA in healthy donors. Study summary: About 180 million T cells yielded approximately 110 million unique TCR beta sequences in earlier analysis.

Details on this clone: As yet, its antigen is unknown.

The primer mix had 60 Vbeta and 13 Jbeta primers. Clones were read by immunoSEQ multiplex PCR, and TCRdb kept only the in-frame ones, dropping some. The sample includes approximately 160,000 clones, about three fifths of them seen just once. Whole-study findings and limits: The productive fraction for most TCR beta V segments was about 90% or about 30% in an earlier analysis.

Germline V gene sequence: CDR1 MDHEN, CDR2 SYDVKM. This CDR3 has 12 amino acids. V was pared by 2 bases and J by 11 bases, with 7 bases between. This rearrangement joins TRBV28 to TRBJ1-6, with D uncertain. The material sequenced was PBMCs. The TCR originated in a woman under 40 in good health and CMV-seropositive. Here the CDR3 reads CASSLVGAPLHF. The CDR3 DNA follows: TGTGCCAGCAGTTTAGTCGGAGCACCCCTCCACTTT. The whole variable domain, remainder taken from reference TRBV28 and TRBJ1-6, is DVKVTQSSRYLVKRTGEKVFLECVQDMDHENMFWYRQDPGLGLRLIYFSYDVKMKEKGDIPEGYSVSREKKERFSLILESASTNQTSMYLCASSLVGAPLHFGNGTRLTVT.